The clone carrying this T cell receptor (beta chain) was observed a handful of times. Its antigen is currently unknown. This entry comes from a study of response to subunit inactivated influenza vaccine. Whole-study results and caveats: Each seasonal influenza vaccination recruits few new T cells, the authors suggested.

CDR1 is MNHNS, CDR2 SASEGT, per germline. Trimming stripped 5 bases from V and 4 bases from J, with 11 bases between. The CDR3 sequence is 14 residues long. TCRdb fed the RT-PCR reads into MiXCR, producing one record per CDR3 protein. The sample has 650,000 or so distinct CDR3 sequences; around 15% are singletons. The sequencing used PBMCs from blood, collected roughly 15 days before vaccination. V usage is TRBV6-1 and J usage is TRBJ1-4; no clear D. This TCR derives from a man in his forties or fifties who received an inactivated influenza vaccine. The CDR3 nucleotides are TGTGCCAGCAGTAGAGACGGAATTAATGAAAAACTGTTTTTT. Translating it yields CASSRDGINEKLFF.